A selection of T cell receptor beta chains follows, all from one sample in a study of blood T cell repertoires in COVID-19. The protocol was immunoSEQ multiplex PCR, while the TCRdb copy is restricted to in-frame clones and leaves out a portion. The sample records approximately 270,000 clones, around 92% being singletons. The material sequenced was PBMCs or T cells enriched from blood (not recorded which). Receptor source: a woman aged 55 to 70 who had recovered from COVID-19. The CDR3 runs from the conserved cysteine through the conserved F or W. D genes are given only for firm matches. Size is omitted from some rows. Given values are once, few, many or a class for expanded clones.

>NA|TRBD2|14|TRBJ2-5|TRBV7-2
CASSFPGLVRSQYF
TGTGCCAGCAGCTTTCCGGGACTAGTACGTTCCCAGTACTTC
>NA|TRBD1|15|TRBJ1-1|TRBV7-9
CASSFGQGANTEAFF
TGTGCCAGCAGCTTTGGACAGGGGGCCAACACTGAAGCTTTCTTT
>NA|TRBD1|15|TRBJ2-7|TRBV27
CASSLKGTGPYEQYF
TGTGCCAGCAGTTTAAAAGGGACAGGACCCTACGAGCAGTACTTC
>NA|TRBD1|14|TRBJ2-5|TRBV11-2
CASSRGQHQETQYF
TGTGCCAGCAGCCGGGGACAGCACCAAGAGACCCAGTACTTC
>once|TRBD1|14|TRBJ1-2|TRBV6-6
CASSEQGGYDGYTF
TGTGCCAGCAGCGAACAGGGGGGGTATGATGGCTACACCTTC
>NA|NA|13|TRBJ1-3|TRBV6-2/TRBV6-3
CASSYSSPITIYF
TGTGCCAGCAGTTACTCGAGTCCCATCACCATATATTTT
>NA|NA|11|TRBJ2-5|TRBV12-3/TRBV12-4
CASGHQETQYF
TGTGCCAGTGGGCACCAAGAGACCCAGTACTTC
>NA|NA|16|TRBJ1-2|TRBV20-1
CSASSLLPPTNYGYTF
TGCAGTGCTAGTTCCCTACTGCCTCCCACTAACTATGGCTACACCTTC
>NA|NA|11|TRBJ2-1|TRBV30
CAWSGYNEQFF
TGTGCCTGGAGCGGGTACAATGAGCAGTTCTTC
>NA|NA|12|TRBJ1-1|TRBV2
CATRDSGPEAFF
TGTGCCACTAGGGACTCTGGACCGGAAGCTTTCTTT
>NA|TRBD1|13|TRBJ1-3|TRBV6-5
CASRRTGGNTIYF
TGTGCCAGCAGGCGGACAGGGGGAAACACCATATATTTT
>NA|NA|15|TRBJ1-1|TRBV2
CASRTRRGAGTEAFF
TGTGCCAGCAGGACCCGGCGGGGGGCAGGTACTGAAGCTTTCTTT
>NA|NA|11|TRBJ1-2|TRBV29-1
CSVVPIYGYTF
TGCAGCGTTGTTCCCATCTATGGCTACACCTTC
>NA|TRBD1|14|TRBJ2-3|TRBV28
CASSSYTGDDTQYF
TGTGCCAGCAGTTCATATACAGGGGACGATACGCAGTATTTT
>NA|TRBD2|14|TRBJ2-1|TRBV11-2
CASSLDPAGDKQFF
TGTGCCAGCAGCTTAGATCCTGCGGGAGATAAGCAGTTCTTC
>NA|NA|15|TRBJ2-1|TRBV18
CASSPLTSSYNEQFF
TGTGCCAGCTCACCACTCACAAGCTCCTACAATGAGCAGTTCTTC
>NA|NA|16|TRBJ2-5|TRBV9
CASSVAPRGAQETQYF
TGTGCCAGCAGCGTGGCCCCTCGGGGGGCCCAGGAGACCCAGTACTTC